This T cell receptor (beta chain) originates from a study of blood T cell repertoires in COVID-19. About the study: Sites in the United States, Italy and Spain provided acute and convalescent COVID-19 samples. Sources were T cells, B-cell-depleted T cells, or PBMCs; the material itself was cDNA or gDNA.

Original handling: Amplification from reference gene primers served as the basis for estimated nucleated cell counts. The protocol was immunoSEQ multiplex PCR, while the TCRdb copy is restricted to in-frame clones and leaves out a portion. V, J and clone size derive from that table, while D and trimming were established from the DNA sequence. The data contain approximately 46,000 clones, around 88% of them singletons. Germline loops: CDR1 MNHEY, CDR2 SVGEGT. Trimming stripped 4 bases from V and 2 bases from J, with 12 bases between. CDR3 length: 15 residues. The sequencing input was peripheral blood. The sequence was obtained from a human donor in a cohort sampled during active COVID-19. This chain links TRBV6-2 or TRBV6-3 with TRBJ1-5, with D possibly matching TRBD1 (6 bases). CDR3 amino acids: CASSWGGLGNQPQHF. The DNA of the CDR3 is TGTGCCAGCAGTTGGGGGGGCCTGGGCAATCAGCCCCAGCATTTT.